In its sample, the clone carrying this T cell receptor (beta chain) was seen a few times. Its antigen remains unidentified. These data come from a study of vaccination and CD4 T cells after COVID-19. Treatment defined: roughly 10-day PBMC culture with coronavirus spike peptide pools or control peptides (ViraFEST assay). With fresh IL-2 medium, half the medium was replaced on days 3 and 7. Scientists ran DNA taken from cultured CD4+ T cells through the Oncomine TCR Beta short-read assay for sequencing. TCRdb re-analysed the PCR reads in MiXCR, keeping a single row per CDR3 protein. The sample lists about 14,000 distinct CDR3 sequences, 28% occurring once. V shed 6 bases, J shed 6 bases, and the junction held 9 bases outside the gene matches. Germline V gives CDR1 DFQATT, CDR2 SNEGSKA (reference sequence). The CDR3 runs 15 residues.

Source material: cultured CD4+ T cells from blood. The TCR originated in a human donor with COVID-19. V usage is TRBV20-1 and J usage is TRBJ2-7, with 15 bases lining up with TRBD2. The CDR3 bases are TGCAGTGCCCTCGGGACTAGCGGGGGGCAGCGCGAGCAGTACTTC. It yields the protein CSALGTSGGQREQYF.